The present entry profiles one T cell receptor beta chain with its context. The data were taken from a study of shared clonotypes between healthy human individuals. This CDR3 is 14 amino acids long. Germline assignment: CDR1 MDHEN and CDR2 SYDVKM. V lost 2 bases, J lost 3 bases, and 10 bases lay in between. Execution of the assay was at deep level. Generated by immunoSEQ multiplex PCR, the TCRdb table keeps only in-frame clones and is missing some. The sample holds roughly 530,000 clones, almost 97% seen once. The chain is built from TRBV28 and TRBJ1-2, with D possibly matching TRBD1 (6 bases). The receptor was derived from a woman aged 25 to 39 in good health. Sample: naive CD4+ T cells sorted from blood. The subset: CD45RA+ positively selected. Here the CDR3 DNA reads TGTGCCAGCAGTTTAATTCCAGGGGACTATGGCTACACCTTC. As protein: CASSLIPGDYGYTF.